These 20 T cell receptor beta chains originate from one sample sequenced in a study of T cell responses to AZD1222 COVID-19 vaccine. Profiling relied on immunoSEQ multiplex PCR, and the TCRdb table lists in-frame clones only, not all of them. The data show more than 150,000 clones, less than 95% seen once. The sequenced sample was peripheral blood, obtained on day 0 of AZD1222 vaccination. The receptors stem from an adult in good health.

This chain joins TRBV24-1 and TRBJ1-1; perhaps TRBD1 as D (6 bases). This CDR3 region has 14 residues. The V gene lost 7 bases and the J gene lost 1 base, with 12 bases spanning the gap. Germline CDR1 is KGHDR and CDR2 is SFDVKD. The CDR3 nucleotides read TGTGCCACCAGGGGGAGGACAGCGAACACTGAAGCTTTCTTT. Residues: CATRGRTANTEAFF.

The chain carries TRBV6-1 and TRBJ1-3; no clear D gene. V dropped 2 bases and J dropped 0 bases, with 5 bases sitting between them. Germline loops: CDR1 MNHNS, CDR2 SASEGT. CDR3 size: 14 residues. The chain's CDR3 is CASSESGSGNTIYF. The CDR3 DNA sequence: TGTGCCAGCAGTGAATCAGGCTCTGGAAACACCATATATTTT.

The rearrangement joins TRBV6-4 to TRBJ2-2, with D hard to call. Deletions cut 2 bases from V and 5 bases from J, with 12 bases between. Germline CDR1 and CDR2: MRHNA and SNTAGT. This CDR3 has 15 amino acids. Here the CDR3 DNA reads TGTGCCAGCAGTGACGCACATACAGTGACCGGGGAGCTGTTTTTT. This gives the protein CASSDAHTVTGELFF.

V and J are TRBV5-1 and TRBJ1-5, with a weak D call TRBD1 (5 bases). Trimming stripped 3 bases from V and 3 bases from J, with 10 bases between. In germline, CDR1 is SGHRS, CDR2 YFSETQ. The CDR3 consists of 14 residues. The CDR3 DNA reads TGCGCCAGCAGCTCAGGGCGCCCCAATCAGCCCCAGCATTTT. It specifies CASSSGRPNQPQHF.

This chain joins TRBV24-1 and TRBJ2-1; 9 nucleotides line up with TRBD2. The CDR3 covers 17 residues. With V trimmed by 6 bases and J by 4 bases, 12 bases remained unmatched. The germline gives CDR1 KGHDR, CDR2 SFDVKD. The CDR3 DNA sequence: TGTGCCACCAGTCCCGCGGGAGGGCCGGGGAGGTACAATGAGCAGTTCTTC. The encoded protein is CATSPAGGPGRYNEQFF.

V and J are TRBV24-1 and TRBJ2-7; D tentatively reads TRBD1 or TRBD2 (5 bases each). Between the trimmed V and J ends, which lost 9 bases and 3 bases, there was a span of 11 bases. Germline CDR1 reads KGHDR; CDR2 reads SFDVKD. The CDR3 length is 12 residues. The CDR3 bases are TGTGCCACCGGTAATGGGGGCTACGAGCAGTACTTC. Encoded protein: CATGNGGYEQYF.

The chain links TRBV7-9 to TRBJ2-1; D tentatively fits TRBD1 or TRBD2 (5 bases each). Germline V lookup: CDR1 SEHNR, CDR2 FQNEAQ (reference sequence). V was shortened by 4 bases and J by 4 bases, with 17 bases between the two germline ends. The CDR3 consists of 16 residues. The CDR3 DNA sequence: TGTGCCAGCAGCTCGCCCTCAGGGAGAACGTACAATGAGCAGTTCTTC. The encoded protein is CASSSPSGRTYNEQFF.

V usage is TRBV28 and J usage is TRBJ2-1; D remains unclear. The CDR3 consists of 15 residues. Trimming pared 7 bases from V and 0 bases from J, leaving 13 bases between. Germline CDR1 and CDR2: MDHEN and SYDVKM. The CDR3 DNA reads as TGTGCCAGCAAGGAATCCACCCCCTCCTACAATGAGCAGTTCTTC. Protein sequence: CASKESTPSYNEQFF.

V usage is TRBV15 and J usage is TRBJ2-1; no definite D call. Per the germline V gene, CDR1 is LNHNV and CDR2 is YYDKDF (reference sequence). This CDR3 spans 17 amino acids. V shed 0 bases and J shed 0 bases, with 12 bases lying between them. This chain's CDR3 is CATSREFTSSSYNEQFF. In nucleotides, the CDR3 is TGTGCCACCAGCAGAGAGTTCACGTCGAGCTCCTACAATGAGCAGTTCTTC.

The chain joins TRBV6-5 to TRBJ1-6; the D gene is possibly TRBD1 (5 bases). This CDR3 is 14 amino acids long. V lost 4 bases, J lost 10 bases, and 14 bases lay in between. The germline V gene has CDR1 MNHEY and CDR2 SVGAGI. DNA of the CDR3: TGTGCCAGCAGTTCCCCGGGGGGTTACTCACCCCTCCACTTT. It translates to CASSSPGGYSPLHF.

This chain joins TRBV3-1 (or the pseudogene TRBV3-2) and TRBJ2-7; 14 bases are a match to TRBD2. CDR1 LGHDT and CDR2 YNNKEL come from the germline V gene (reference sequence). The CDR3 has 18 residues. After removal of 3 bases from V and 2 bases from J, the junction contained 9 bases not matched to a gene. The CDR3 sequence: CASSQTGTSGSYTYEQYF. The CDR3 coding sequence is TGTGCCAGCAGCCAGACCGGGACTAGCGGGAGCTATACCTACGAGCAGTACTTC.

The rearrangement joins TRBV5-1 to TRBJ2-5; the match to TRBD2 covers 7 bases. Unmatched junction bases numbered 4, after V lost 2 bases and J lost 3 bases. CDR3 length: 14 amino acids. Germline V CDR1 and CDR2: SGHRS, YFSETQ. CDR3 nucleotide sequence: TGCGCCAGCAGCTTTCGACTAGCCGAAGAGACCCAGTACTTC. Translating gives CASSFRLAEETQYF.

The V gene is TRBV5-1, the J gene TRBJ1-5; 7 bases align to TRBD1. The CDR3 contains 15 residues. Germline V gene sequence: CDR1 SGHRS, CDR2 YFSETQ. With 0 bases clipped from V and 6 bases from J, the junction kept 6 bases outside the gene matches. The CDR3 coding sequence is TGCGCCAGCAGCTTGGGGGACAGATCGAGTCAGCCCCAGCATTTT. Its protein is CASSLGDRSSQPQHF. Supplemented by reference TRBV5-1 and TRBJ1-5, the full variable domain reads KAGVTQTPRYLIKTRGQQVTLSCSPISGHRSVSWYQQTPGQGLQFLFEYFSETQRNKGNFPGRFSGRQFSNSRSEMNVSTLELGDSALYLCASSLGDRSSQPQHFGDGTRLSIL.

CDR3 nucleotides: TGCGCCAGCAGCTTCGGCAGGGCAAACACCGGGGAGCTGTTTTTT. This gives the protein CASSFGRANTGELFF. The chain links TRBV5-1 to TRBJ2-2, with D possibly TRBD1 on 5 matching bases. V dropped 2 bases and J dropped 2 bases, with 10 bases sitting between them. CDR3 length: 15 amino acids. Germline V CDR1 and CDR2: SGHRS, YFSETQ.

This clone was found a few times. V is TRBV19 and J is TRBJ1-1; perhaps TRBD1 as D (5 bases). V was pared by 9 bases and J by 4 bases, with 9 bases between. CDR1 and CDR2 (germline): LNHDA, SQIVND (reference sequence). CDR3 length: 11 amino acids. Here the CDR3 DNA reads TGTGCCAGCTTCGGGGCCACTGAAGCTTTCTTT. Its translation is CASFGATEAFF.

The chain links TRBV27 to TRBJ2-7; D is tentatively TRBD1 or TRBD2 (5 bases each). Germline-derived CDR1 and CDR2 are MNHEY and SMNVEV (reference sequence). CDR3 length: 16 amino acids. Deletions cut 3 bases from V and 2 bases from J, with 17 bases between. The CDR3 loop reads CASSLSNPGRTYEQYF. The DNA of the CDR3 is TGTGCCAGCAGTTTGAGCAATCCGGGACGGACCTACGAGCAGTACTTC.

This chain links TRBV19 with TRBJ1-2; no clear D. Germline assignment: CDR1 LNHDA and CDR2 SQIVND (reference sequence). V was clipped by 3 bases and J by 2 bases, with 13 bases between them. This CDR3 spans 15 amino acids. CDR3 region: CASSIGEAVNYGYTF. For the CDR3, the DNA is TGTGCCAGTAGTATCGGCGAGGCAGTGAACTATGGCTACACCTTC.

The table lists this clone with a few counts. The chain carries TRBV5-4 and TRBJ1-5; weak D call: TRBD1 (5 bases). With 4 bases removed from V and 9 bases from J, the gap between germline ends came to 11 bases. CDR1 is SGHNT and CDR2 is YYREEE in the germline V gene (reference sequence). CDR3 length: 12 residues. The DNA of the CDR3 is TGTGCCAGCAGCCACCCCGGGGGGCCCCAGCATTTT. Amino acids: CASSHPGGPQHF.

The gene calls are TRBV6-5 and TRBJ1-2; a weak D match, TRBD1 (6 bases). The V and J ends lost 2 bases and 6 bases respectively, with 16 bases between them. The germline V gene has CDR1 MNHEY and CDR2 SVGAGI. There are 15 residues in the CDR3. CDR3 protein: CASSYQPTGFHGYTF. The CDR3, as DNA: TGTGCCAGCAGTTACCAACCTACAGGGTTCCATGGCTACACCTTC.

The rearrangement links TRBV29-1 to TRBJ1-2; D ambiguous. Germline V gives CDR1 SQVTM, CDR2 ANQGSEA. The V gene lost 3 bases and the J gene lost 0 bases, with 5 bases spanning the gap. The length of the CDR3 is 12 residues. CDR3 nucleotides: TGCAGCGTTGATTCGACTAACTATGGCTACACCTTC. It yields the protein CSVDSTNYGYTF.